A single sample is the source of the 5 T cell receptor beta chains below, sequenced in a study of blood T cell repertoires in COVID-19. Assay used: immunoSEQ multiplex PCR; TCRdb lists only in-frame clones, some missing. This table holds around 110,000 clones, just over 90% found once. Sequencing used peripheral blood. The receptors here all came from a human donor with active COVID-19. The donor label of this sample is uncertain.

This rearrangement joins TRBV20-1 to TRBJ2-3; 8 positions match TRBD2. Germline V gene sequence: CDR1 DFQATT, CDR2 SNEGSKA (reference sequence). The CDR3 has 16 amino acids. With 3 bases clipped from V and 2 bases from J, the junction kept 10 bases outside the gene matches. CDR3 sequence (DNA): TGCAGTGCTAGTGGTTTCCGGGGGGGATTCACAGATACGCAGTATTTT. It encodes CSASGFRGGFTDTQYF.

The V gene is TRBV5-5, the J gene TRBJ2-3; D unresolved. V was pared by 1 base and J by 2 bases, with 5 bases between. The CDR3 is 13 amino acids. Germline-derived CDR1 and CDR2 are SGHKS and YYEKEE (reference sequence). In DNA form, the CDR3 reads TGTGCCAGCAGCTTGTGGCTCACAGATACGCAGTATTTT. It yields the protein CASSLWLTDTQYF.

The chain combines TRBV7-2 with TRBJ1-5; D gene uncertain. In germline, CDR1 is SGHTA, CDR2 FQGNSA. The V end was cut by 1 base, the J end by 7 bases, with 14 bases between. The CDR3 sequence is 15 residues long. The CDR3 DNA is TGTGCCAGCAGCTTAGTACCAGGATTGGAACAGCCCCAGCATTTT. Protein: CASSLVPGLEQPQHF.

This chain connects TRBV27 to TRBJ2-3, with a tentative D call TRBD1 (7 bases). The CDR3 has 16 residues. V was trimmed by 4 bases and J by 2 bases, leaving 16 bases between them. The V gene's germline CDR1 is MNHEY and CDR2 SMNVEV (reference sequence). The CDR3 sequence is CASSSPGGQNTDTQYF. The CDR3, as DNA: TGTGCCAGCAGTTCCCCCGGGGGACAGAACACAGATACGCAGTATTTT.

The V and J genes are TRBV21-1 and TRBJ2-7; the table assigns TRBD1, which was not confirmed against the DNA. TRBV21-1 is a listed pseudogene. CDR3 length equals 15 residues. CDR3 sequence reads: CASSNRDREHPEQYF. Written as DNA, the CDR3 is TGTGCCAGCAGCAATCGGGACAGGGAGCATCCCGAGCAGTACTTC.